What follows are 28 T cell receptor beta chains derived from one specimen sequenced in a study of post-analysis software for immune sequencing data. The study's findings and limits: A few TRBV segments occurring more often in patients than controls included TRBV5-6, TRBV5-1 and TRBV20-1.

TCR beta cDNA libraries included unique molecular identifiers. TCRdb passed the PCR reads through MiXCR, listing each CDR3 protein once. The repertoire has under 900,000 distinct CDR3 sequences, roughly half of them found once; the top ten carry approximately 4.5%. Antigen specificity for these receptors is unknown. Sequences were obtained from blood. The source is a girl aged 5-17 years with multiple sclerosis.

This clonotype showed up many times. The V and J genes are TRBV12-3 or TRBV12-4 and TRBJ2-6; D is unresolved. V lost 5 bases and J lost 2, with 4 bases in between. The CDR3 covers 13 residues. The CDR3 DNA reads TGTGCCAGCAGTCCGGCTGGGGCCAACGTCCTGACTTTC. This sequence encodes CASSPAGANVLTF.

The chain joins TRBV29-1 to TRBJ2-4; 7 bases are shared with TRBD1. The J call is in doubt because the DNA end fits TRBJ2-7 better. Germline V gene sequence: CDR1 SQVTM, CDR2 ANQGSEA. This CDR3 is 19 amino acids long. The CDR3 nucleotides are TGCAGCGTCGCTAGTGACCATATAAGACAGGGACAGTGGTTCTACGAGCAGTACTTC. Translating it yields CSVASDHIRQGQWFYEQYF.

The chain combines TRBV20-1 with TRBJ2-5; D is undetermined. Trimming shortened V by 0 bases and J by 3 bases, and 14 bases separated the two germline ends. CDR1 DFQATT and CDR2 SNEGSKA come from the germline V gene (reference sequence). The CDR3 consists of 15 residues. CDR3 region: CSARDTDWKEETQYF. The CDR3 bases are TGCAGTGCTAGAGATACCGACTGGAAAGAAGAGACCCAGTACTTC.

In its sample, this clonotype was seen a few times. V usage is TRBV6-6 and J usage is TRBJ2-5; weak D call: TRBD2 (6 bases). The length of the CDR3 is 15 residues. Germline assignment: CDR1 MNHNY and CDR2 SVGAGI (reference sequence). The V and J ends lost 0 bases and 2 bases respectively, with 10 bases between them. CDR3 in DNA: TGTGCCAGCAGTTACTCCCTAGCGCTGCAAGAGACCCAGTACTTC. Amino acid sequence: CASSYSLALQETQYF.

This clonotype showed up just a few times. V usage is TRBV10-3 and J usage is TRBJ2-4; TRBD1 agrees at 9 bases. This CDR3 region has 16 residues. Germline V gives CDR1 ENHRY, CDR2 SYGVKD. The V gene end was trimmed by 5 bases and the J gene end by 1 base; junction bases not matched to a gene: 6. The CDR3 DNA reads TGTGCCATCAGTTCCCGGGACAGGGAGGCCAAAAACATTCAGTACTTC. Its translation: CAISSRDREAKNIQYF.

This CDR3 reads CASTLLGRGTYNEQFF. Here the CDR3 DNA reads TGTGCCAGCACTCTCCTGGGACGGGGGACGTACAATGAGCAGTTCTTC. The genes are TRBV6-6 and TRBJ2-1; tentatively, D is TRBD2 (6 bases). V was shortened by 7 bases and J by 4 bases, with 20 bases between the two germline ends. CDR1 MNHNY and CDR2 SVGAGI come from the germline V gene (reference sequence). This CDR3 is 16 amino acids long.

CDR3 sequence: CASSTGTGLYGYTF. The DNA for the CDR3 is TGCGCCAGCAGCACCGGGACTGGCCTCTATGGCTACACCTTC. The chain joins TRBV5-1 to TRBJ1-2; D may be TRBD1 (5 bases). Germline assignment: CDR1 SGHRS and CDR2 YFSETQ. Deletions cut 4 bases from V and 4 bases from J, with 14 bases between. This CDR3 comprises 14 residues. Complete variable domain (other parts from reference TRBV5-1 and TRBJ1-2): KAGVTQTPRYLIKTRGQQVTLSCSPISGHRSVSWYQQTPGQGLQFLFEYFSETQRNKGNFPGRFSGRQFSNSRSEMNVSTLELGDSALYLCASSTGTGLYGYTFGSGTRLTVV.

DNA of the CDR3: TGTGCCAGCAGTGAGGACTTGGGCGATGAGCAGTTCTTC. Translation: CASSEDLGDEQFF. J is TRBJ2-1 and V is TRBV2; TRBD2 might be the D (5 bases). Germline loops: CDR1 SNHLY, CDR2 FYNNEI. Trimming took 3 bases from V and 8 from J, leaving 11 bases between them. The CDR3 is 13 residues long.

This chain joins TRBV7-2 and TRBJ2-5, with 7 bases that match TRBD2. The CDR3 has 14 residues. J gave up 4 bases and V 4 bases, and 6 bases lay outside the gene matches. Per the germline V gene, CDR1 is SGHTA and CDR2 is FQGNSA. The CDR3 is CASSSRSGGETQYF. As DNA, the CDR3 is TGTGCCAGCAGCTCCCGTTCGGGGGGAGAGACCCAGTACTTC.

This chain links TRBV12-3 or TRBV12-4 with TRBJ2-5; D not certain. The CDR3 has 11 residues. V lost 6 bases and J lost 7, with 9 bases in between. The CDR3 DNA sequence: TGTGCCAGCAGCTATTTACGGACCCAGTACTTC. Protein: CASSYLRTQYF.

V usage is TRBV20-1 and J usage is TRBJ1-2; D is perhaps TRBD1 (5 bases). The CDR3 extends over 13 amino acids. Trimming cost V 5 bases and J 2 bases, with 12 bases left between them. From germline, CDR1 is DFQATT and CDR2 SNEGSKA (reference sequence). This CDR3 is CSAQRGGNYGYTF. CDR3 nucleotides: TGCAGTGCTCAGAGGGGAGGGAACTATGGCTACACCTTC.

This chain links TRBV7-9 with TRBJ2-1; D ambiguous. The CDR3 extends over 14 amino acids. The ends were cut back, 1 base at V and 5 bases at J, with 9 bases in the middle. From germline, CDR1 is SEHNR and CDR2 FQNEAQ (reference sequence). The chain's CDR3 is CASSLVSRNNEQFF. The CDR3 DNA is TGTGCCAGCAGCTTAGTCAGCAGAAACAATGAGCAGTTCTTC.

This clonotype showed up just a few times. In nucleotides, the CDR3 is TGTGCCAGCAGTGGTCTTGGAGCGGGGGGGATCACCTACGAGCAGTACTTC. Protein: CASSGLGAGGITYEQYF. The chain couples TRBV6-1 to TRBJ2-7; 10 nucleotides align to TRBD2. After removal of 4 bases from V and 2 bases from J, the junction contained 11 bases not matched to a gene. CDR3 size: 17 residues. Germline loops: CDR1 MNHNS, CDR2 SASEGT.

The chain links TRBV6-6 to TRBJ1-1; D gene unclear. The V gene lost 0 bases and the J gene lost 3 bases, with 11 bases spanning the gap. CDR1 is MNHNY, CDR2 SVGAGI, per germline (reference sequence). There are 15 residues in the CDR3. The CDR3 protein is CASSYSPARDTEAFF. The CDR3, as DNA: TGTGCCAGCAGTTACTCGCCTGCAAGGGACACTGAAGCTTTCTTT.

This clonotype has more than one count but fewer than ten. This chain joins TRBV29-1 and TRBJ2-3, with TRBD1 identical over 7 bases. The CDR3 totals 12 residues. Germline trimming cut 6 bases from V and 4 bases from J; bases unmatched to any gene: 4. From germline, CDR1 is SQVTM and CDR2 ANQGSEA. CDR3 sequence (DNA): TGCAGCGTAGGGGACAGACCAGATACGCAGTATTTT. This translates into CSVGDRPDTQYF.

This rearrangement joins TRBV6-5 to TRBJ1-2, with 9 bases identical to TRBD1. Trimming took 2 bases from V and 8 from J; bases not matched to a gene: 6. This CDR3 region has 14 residues. Germline CDR1 is MNHEY and CDR2 is SVGAGI. CDR3 nucleotide sequence: TGTGCCAGCAGTTACGAGGGACAGGGTGGCGGCTACACCTTC. As protein: CASSYEGQGGGYTF.

The V gene is TRBV6-5, the J gene TRBJ2-7, with D uncertain. CDR3 length equals 12 residues. Per germline, CDR1 MNHEY and CDR2 SVGAGI. Trimming took off 5 bases at V and 3 bases at J, with 8 bases between the two ends. DNA of the CDR3: TGTGCCAGCAGTGCATCCAACTACGAGCAGTACTTC. Amino acids: CASSASNYEQYF.

The chain joins TRBV11-3 to TRBJ2-2, with TRBD1 identical over 9 bases. The germline V gene has CDR1 SGHNT and CDR2 YENEEA. This CDR3 comprises 18 residues. Trimming took 1 base from V and 6 from J; bases not matched to a gene: 12. The CDR3 here is CASSLVAPGQGFPGELFF. The CDR3 DNA follows: TGTGCCAGCAGCTTAGTGGCACCGGGACAGGGATTCCCCGGGGAGCTGTTTTTT.

The sample holds a few counts of this clonotype. The chain uses TRBV20-1 and TRBJ2-3; D is uncertain. This CDR3 contains 14 residues. With 5 bases removed from V and 0 bases from J, the gap between germline ends came to 12 bases. Germline V gives CDR1 DFQATT, CDR2 SNEGSKA (reference sequence). The CDR3 DNA sequence: TGCAGTGCTCTCCGGATGGAGAGCACAGATACGCAGTATTTT. It is translated as CSALRMESTDTQYF.

This clonotype appeared a few times. V gene TRBV7-9 combines with J gene TRBJ2-1, with 11 bases fitting TRBD2. This CDR3 spans 19 amino acids. Germline V gene sequence: CDR1 SEHNR, CDR2 FQNEAQ (reference sequence). V was pared by 1 base and J by 0 bases, with 8 bases of the junction left unmatched. As DNA, the CDR3 is TGTGCCAGCAGCTTAGGGGATAGCGGGAGGGCGAGCTCCTACAATGAGCAGTTCTTC. It yields the protein CASSLGDSGRASSYNEQFF.

This clonotype has more than one count but fewer than ten. V and J are TRBV7-3 and TRBJ2-1; a weak D match, TRBD1 (5 bases). The DNA end is a closer match to TRBJ2-7, so the J assignment may be wrong. CDR1 and CDR2 from the germline V gene are SGHTA and FQGTGA. The CDR3 sequence is 15 residues long. The CDR3 DNA follows: TGTGCCAGCAGCTTATCCCAGGGTAGGATCCACGAGCAGTACTTC. Protein product: CASSLSQGRIHEQYF.

The V call is TRBV20-1, the J call TRBJ2-1, with TRBD2 matching 8 bases. V lost 0 bases to trimming and J lost 0 bases; unmatched junction nucleotides: 1. Germline V gene lookup returns CDR1 DFQATT and CDR2 SNEGSKA (reference sequence). The CDR3 totals 15 residues. The CDR3 DNA reads TGCAGTGCTAGAGAGAGCGGGAGCTCCTACAATGAGCAGTTCTTC. Translated, it gives CSARESGSSYNEQFF.

This clonotype was observed a handful of times. The rearrangement uses TRBV5-1 and TRBJ2-4, with 9 bases lining up with TRBD1. V was clipped by 3 bases and J by 9 bases; unmatched bases: 10. There are 15 residues in the CDR3. Germline CDR1 is SGHRS and CDR2 is YFSETQ. CDR3 in amino acids: CASSWGQGGFGIQYF. DNA of the CDR3: TGCGCCAGCAGCTGGGGACAGGGAGGATTTGGCATTCAGTACTTC.

V is TRBV5-1 and J is TRBJ1-1, with a tentative D call TRBD1 (6 bases). Between the trimmed V and J ends, which lost 4 bases and 4 bases, there was a span of 17 bases. The CDR3 runs 15 residues. Germline V gives CDR1 SGHRS, CDR2 YFSETQ. For the CDR3, the DNA is TGCGCCAGCAGCGTGTCCGGGGGGCCCCTCACTGAAGCTTTCTTT. It codes for CASSVSGGPLTEAFF.

This rearrangement joins TRBV3-1 to TRBJ1-1; D gene uncertain. The CDR3 is 14 amino acids. Per the germline V gene, CDR1 is LGHDT and CDR2 is YNNKEL (reference sequence). Trimming removed 4 bases from V and 4 bases from J, with 13 bases in between. CDR3 sequence reads: CASSLGGRRTEAFF. CDR3 DNA sequence: TGTGCCAGCAGCCTCGGCGGGCGTCGCACTGAAGCTTTCTTT.

The V gene is TRBV4-1, the J gene TRBJ2-1; D is possibly TRBD2 (5 bases). Germline V gene lookup returns CDR1 MGHRA and CDR2 YSYEKL. The CDR3 totals 16 residues. V was pared by 0 bases and J by 5 bases, with 14 bases between. In DNA, the CDR3 is TGCGCCAGCAGCCAAGATTTGGGAGCGGTGAACAATGAGCAGTTCTTC. Protein: CASSQDLGAVNNEQFF.

The V call is TRBV4-1, the J call TRBJ2-4; D perhaps matches TRBD2 (7 bases). The J call is in doubt because the DNA end fits TRBJ2-7 better. This CDR3 is built from 14 residues. The germline gives CDR1 MGHRA, CDR2 YSYEKL. CDR3 amino acids: CASSERGAINEQYF. CDR3 sequence (DNA): TGCGCCAGCAGCGAACGGGGGGCTATCAACGAGCAGTACTTC.

The chain combines TRBV4-2 with TRBJ2-5, with D perhaps TRBD2 (7 bases). V shed 0 bases and J shed 2 bases, with 19 bases lying between them. This CDR3 contains 18 residues. CDR1 and CDR2 from the germline V gene are LGHNA and YNFKEQ. For the CDR3, the DNA is TGTGCCAGCAGCCAAGATCCGGGGGCTAGCGGATATCAAGAGACCCAGTACTTC. Encoded protein: CASSQDPGASGYQETQYF.